The T cell receptor (beta chain) under discussion was sequenced for a study of T cell clones after liver transplantation. Across the whole study: Post-transplant blood was tracked for graft-donor-reactive T cell clones identified in a pre-transplant mixed lymphocyte reaction. As an antigen-independent comparator, third-party-reactive TCRbeta sequences came from pre-transplant mixed lymphocyte reactions. HCV positivity affected three of eight recipients; the rest lacked autoimmune or viral indications.

Germline values: CDR1 MNHNS, CDR2 SASEGT. V lost 6 bases and J 0 bases, leaving 11 bases between the germline ends. There are 15 residues in the CDR3. TCRdb's table, derived via immunoSEQ multiplex PCR, lists solely in-frame clones and lacks some. The sample lists tens of thousands of clones; roughly 92% were seen once. In the case of this clone: The antigen remains unidentified.

General study points: Post-transplant time points were not standardized, so conclusions are preliminary.

The receptor comes from a human patient who received a liver transplant. Some of these T cells may belong to the graft donor. The chain is built from TRBV6-1 and TRBJ2-2; no reliable D call. The specimen was CD4+ T cells from blood, collected around 27 months after liver transplant. This chain's CDR3 is CASRLELSNTGELFF. CDR3 DNA: TGTGCCAGCAGGCTGGAACTCTCGAACACCGGGGAGCTGTTTTTT.